This T cell receptor (beta chain) was identified in a study of chronic HIV infection and antiretroviral therapy. MiXCR, applied by TCRdb to the 5' RACE reads, yields one record per CDR3 protein. This sample has roughly 50,000 distinct CDR3 sequences, with 19% found just once. The CDR3 totals 16 residues. The V end lost 6 bases, the J end lost 5 bases, and 20 bases lay between the germline ends. Germline V gene lookup returns CDR1 ENHRY and CDR2 SYGVKD. Sequencing used peripheral blood. The sequence was obtained from an adult who had HIV and had not received antiretroviral therapy, or was an uninfected healthy control (not recorded which). The V call is TRBV10-3, the J call TRBJ2-1; a weak D match, TRBD2 (5 bases). The DNA of the CDR3 is TGTGCCATCAGCGGTTTAACTAGAAGCATTGACAATGAGCAGTTCTTC. It specifies CAISGLTRSIDNEQFF.